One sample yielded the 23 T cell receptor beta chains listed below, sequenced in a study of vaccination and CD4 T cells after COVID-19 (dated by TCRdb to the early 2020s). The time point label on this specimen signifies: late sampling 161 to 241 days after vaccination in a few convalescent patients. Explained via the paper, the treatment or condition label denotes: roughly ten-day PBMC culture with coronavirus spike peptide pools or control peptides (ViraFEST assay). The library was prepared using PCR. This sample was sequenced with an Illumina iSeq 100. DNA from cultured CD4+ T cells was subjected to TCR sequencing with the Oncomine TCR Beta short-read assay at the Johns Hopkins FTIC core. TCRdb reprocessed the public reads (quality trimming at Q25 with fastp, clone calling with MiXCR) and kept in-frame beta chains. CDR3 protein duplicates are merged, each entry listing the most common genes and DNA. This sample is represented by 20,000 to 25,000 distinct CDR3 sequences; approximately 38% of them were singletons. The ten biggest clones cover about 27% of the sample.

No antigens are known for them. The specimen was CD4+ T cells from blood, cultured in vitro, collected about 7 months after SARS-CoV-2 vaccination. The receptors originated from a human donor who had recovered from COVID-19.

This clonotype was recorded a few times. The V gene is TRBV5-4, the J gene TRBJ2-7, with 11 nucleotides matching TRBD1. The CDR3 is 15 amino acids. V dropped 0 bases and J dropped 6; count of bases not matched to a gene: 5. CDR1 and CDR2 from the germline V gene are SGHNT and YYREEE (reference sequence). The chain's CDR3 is CASSLAGTGGSEQYF. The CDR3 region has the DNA TGTGCCAGCAGCTTGGCCGGGACAGGGGGATCCGAGCAGTACTTC.

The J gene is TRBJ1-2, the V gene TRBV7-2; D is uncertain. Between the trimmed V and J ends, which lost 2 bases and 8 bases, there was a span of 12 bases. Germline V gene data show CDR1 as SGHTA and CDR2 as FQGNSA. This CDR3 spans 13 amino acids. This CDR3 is CASSLYAGYGYTF. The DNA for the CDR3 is TGTGCCAGCAGCTTATACGCAGGTTACGGCTACACCTTC. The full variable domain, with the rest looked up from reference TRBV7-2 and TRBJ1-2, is GAGVSQSPSNKVTEKGKDVELRCDPISGHTALYWYRQSLGQGLEFLIYFQGNSAPDKSGLPSDRFSAERTGGSVSTLTIQRTQQEDSAVYLCASSLYAGYGYTFGSGTRLTVV.

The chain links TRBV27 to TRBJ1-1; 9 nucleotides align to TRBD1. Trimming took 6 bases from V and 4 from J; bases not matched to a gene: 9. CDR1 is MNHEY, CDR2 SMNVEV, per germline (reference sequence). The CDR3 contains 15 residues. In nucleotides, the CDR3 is TGTGCCAGCAGAACACAGGGGGCGGGAGGCACTGAAGCTTTCTTT. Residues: CASRTQGAGGTEAFF.

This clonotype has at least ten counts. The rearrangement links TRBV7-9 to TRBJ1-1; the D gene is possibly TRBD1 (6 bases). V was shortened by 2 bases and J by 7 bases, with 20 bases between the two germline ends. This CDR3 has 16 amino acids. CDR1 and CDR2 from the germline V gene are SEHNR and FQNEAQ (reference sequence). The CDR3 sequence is CASSLTGGRTSDEAFF. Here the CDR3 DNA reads TGTGCCAGCAGCTTAACCGGGGGGCGAACGAGTGATGAAGCTTTCTTT.

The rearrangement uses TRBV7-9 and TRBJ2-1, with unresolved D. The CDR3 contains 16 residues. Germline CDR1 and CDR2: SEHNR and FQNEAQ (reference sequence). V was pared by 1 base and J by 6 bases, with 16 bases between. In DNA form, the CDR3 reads TGTGCCAGCAGCTTAGGTTTGTTAGCCGTCGGCAATGAGCAGTTCTTC. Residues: CASSLGLLAVGNEQFF.

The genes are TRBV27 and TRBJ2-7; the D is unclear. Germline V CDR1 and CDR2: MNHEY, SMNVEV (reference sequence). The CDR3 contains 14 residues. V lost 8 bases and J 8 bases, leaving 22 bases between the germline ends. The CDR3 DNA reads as TGTGCCAGCCAATCGCTCGACAACCCGCGAAAGCAGTACTTC. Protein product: CASQSLDNPRKQYF.

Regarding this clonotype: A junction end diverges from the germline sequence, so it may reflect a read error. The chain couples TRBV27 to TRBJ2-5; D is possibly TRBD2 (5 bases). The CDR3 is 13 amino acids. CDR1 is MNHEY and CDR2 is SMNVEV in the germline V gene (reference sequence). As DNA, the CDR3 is TGTACCAGCAGTTTAGTCCGAGGGGAGACCCAGTACTTC. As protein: CTSSLVRGETQYF.

The DNA for the CDR3 is TGCAGTGCTAGATTCCTAGCGGGAGGGCCCTGGTACACGCAGTATTTT. The encoded protein is CSARFLAGGPWYTQYF. V usage is TRBV20-1 and J usage is TRBJ2-3, with 12 positions matching TRBD2. The CDR3 runs to 16 residues. V lost 2 bases and J lost 9; bases outside the gene matches: 12. Germline V gene data show CDR1 as DFQATT and CDR2 as SNEGSKA (reference sequence).

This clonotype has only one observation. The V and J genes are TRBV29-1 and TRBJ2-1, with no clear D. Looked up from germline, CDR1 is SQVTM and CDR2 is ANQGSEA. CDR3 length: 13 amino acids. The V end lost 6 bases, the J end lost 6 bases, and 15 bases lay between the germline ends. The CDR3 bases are TGCAGCGTGCCTCTTTTAGCCCCCAATGAGCAGTTCTTC. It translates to CSVPLLAPNEQFF.

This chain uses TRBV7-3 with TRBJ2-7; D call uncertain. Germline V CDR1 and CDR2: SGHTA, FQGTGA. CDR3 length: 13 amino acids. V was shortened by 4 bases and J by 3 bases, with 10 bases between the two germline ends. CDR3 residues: CASSSLPGYEQYF. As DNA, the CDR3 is TGTGCCAGCAGCTCCCTCCCCGGCTACGAGCAGTACTTC.

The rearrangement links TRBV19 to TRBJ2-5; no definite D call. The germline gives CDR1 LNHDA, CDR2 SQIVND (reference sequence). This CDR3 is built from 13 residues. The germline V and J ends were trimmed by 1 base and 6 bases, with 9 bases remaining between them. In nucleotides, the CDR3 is TGTGCCAGTAGTATAGGCAGGAAGCAGACCCAGTACTTC. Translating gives CASSIGRKQTQYF.

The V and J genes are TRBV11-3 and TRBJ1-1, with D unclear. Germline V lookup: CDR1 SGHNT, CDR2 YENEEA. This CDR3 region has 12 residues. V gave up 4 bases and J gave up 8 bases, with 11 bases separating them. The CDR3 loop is CASSSEAREAFF. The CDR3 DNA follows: TGTGCCAGCAGCTCAGAGGCGCGGGAAGCTTTCTTT.

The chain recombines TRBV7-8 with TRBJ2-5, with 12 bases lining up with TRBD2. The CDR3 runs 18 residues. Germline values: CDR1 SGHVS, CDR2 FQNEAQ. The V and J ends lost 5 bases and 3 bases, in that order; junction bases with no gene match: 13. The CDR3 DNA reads TGTGCCAGCAGCCTCACGCGGACTAGCGGGACTCGAAAAGAGACCCAGTACTTC. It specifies CASSLTRTSGTRKETQYF.

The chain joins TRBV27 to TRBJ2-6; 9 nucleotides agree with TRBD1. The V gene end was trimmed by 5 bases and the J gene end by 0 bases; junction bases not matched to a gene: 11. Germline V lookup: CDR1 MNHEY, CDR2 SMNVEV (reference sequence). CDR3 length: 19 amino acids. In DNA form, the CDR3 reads TGTGCCAGCAGTACCATTCGACAGGGGGGGGGCTCTGGGGCCAACGTCCTGACTTTC. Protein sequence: CASSTIRQGGGSGANVLTF.

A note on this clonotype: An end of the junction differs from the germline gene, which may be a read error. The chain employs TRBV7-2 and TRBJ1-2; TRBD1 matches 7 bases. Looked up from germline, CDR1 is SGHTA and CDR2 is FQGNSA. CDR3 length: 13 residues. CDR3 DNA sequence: TGTGCCAGCAGCGTACAGGGGAACTCTGGCTACACCTTC. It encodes CASSVQGNSGYTF. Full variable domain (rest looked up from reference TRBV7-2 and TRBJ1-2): GAGVSQSPSNKVTEKGKDVELRCDPISGHTALYWYRQSLGQGLEFLIYFQGNSAPDKSGLPSDRFSAERTGGSVSTLTIQRTQQEDSAVYLCASSVQGNSGYTFGSGTRLTVV.

The CDR3, as DNA: TGTGCCACCAGTGACCCCACCCTGGAGACCCAGTACTTC. Residues: CATSDPTLETQYF. This rearrangement joins TRBV24-1 to TRBJ2-5; D is unclear. Germline lookup yields CDR1 KGHDR and CDR2 SFDVKD. Trimming stripped 4 bases from V and 5 bases from J, with 10 bases between. The CDR3 spans 13 residues.

The CDR3 DNA reads TGTGCCAGCAGCTTAGAGGGTGGGGGGCCCCAGCATTTT. It translates to CASSLEGGGPQHF. This chain links TRBV7-9 with TRBJ1-5; possible D gene TRBD1, 5 bases. V was cut by 1 base and J by 9 bases, with 10 bases left in between. CDR1 SEHNR and CDR2 FQNEAQ come from the germline V gene (reference sequence). There are 13 residues in the CDR3.

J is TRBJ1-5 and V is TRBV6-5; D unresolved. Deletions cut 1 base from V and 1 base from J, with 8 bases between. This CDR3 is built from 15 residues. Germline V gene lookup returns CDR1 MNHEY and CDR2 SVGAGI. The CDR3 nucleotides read TGTGCCAGCAGTTACTACGGGTTAAGCAATCAGCCCCAGCATTTT. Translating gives CASSYYGLSNQPQHF.

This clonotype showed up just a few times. The CDR3 bases are TGTGCCAGCACTTCTGGACTAGCGGGGAATGAGCAGTTCTTC. Amino acid sequence: CASTSGLAGNEQFF. The rearrangement joins TRBV6-1 to TRBJ2-1, with 12 bases aligning to TRBD2. V lost 7 bases to trimming and J lost 7 bases; unmatched junction nucleotides: 5. Germline V gene sequence: CDR1 MNHNS, CDR2 SASEGT. The CDR3 length is 14 residues.

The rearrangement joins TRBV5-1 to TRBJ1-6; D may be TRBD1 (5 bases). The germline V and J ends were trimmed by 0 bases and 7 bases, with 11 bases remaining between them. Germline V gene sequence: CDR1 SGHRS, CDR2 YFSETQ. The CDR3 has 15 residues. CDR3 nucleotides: TGCGCCAGCAGCTTGGGTTGGGGACCGAATTCACCCCTCCACTTT. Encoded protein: CASSLGWGPNSPLHF.

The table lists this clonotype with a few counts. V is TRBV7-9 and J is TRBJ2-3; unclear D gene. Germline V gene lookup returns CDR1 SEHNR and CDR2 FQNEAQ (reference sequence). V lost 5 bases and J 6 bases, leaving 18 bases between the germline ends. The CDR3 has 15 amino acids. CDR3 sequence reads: CASSLRTGAPDTQYF. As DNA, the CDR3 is TGTGCCAGCAGCCTGAGGACGGGTGCGCCTGATACGCAGTATTTT.

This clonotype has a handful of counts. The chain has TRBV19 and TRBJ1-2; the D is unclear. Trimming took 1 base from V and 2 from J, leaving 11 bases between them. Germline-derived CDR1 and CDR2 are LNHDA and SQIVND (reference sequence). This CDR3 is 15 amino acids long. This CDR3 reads CASSIGAGANYGYTF. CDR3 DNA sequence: TGTGCCAGTAGTATAGGAGCGGGAGCCAACTATGGCTACACCTTC.

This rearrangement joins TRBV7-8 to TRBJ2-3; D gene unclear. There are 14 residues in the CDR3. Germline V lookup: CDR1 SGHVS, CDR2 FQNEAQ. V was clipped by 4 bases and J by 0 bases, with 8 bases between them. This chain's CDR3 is CASSSRTSTDTQYF. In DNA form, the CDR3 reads TGTGCCAGCAGCTCACGAACAAGCACAGATACGCAGTATTTT.